This TCR beta chain stems from a study of Ad26.COV2.S vaccination and SARS-CoV-2 variants. Study-level information: Donor joined the COV1001 Ad26.COV2.S trial arm.

After removal of 2 bases from V and 6 bases from J, the junction contained 1 base not matched to a gene. Germline CDR1 SQVTM, CDR2 ANQGSEA. The CDR3 has 12 residues. Clones were read by immunoSEQ multiplex PCR, and TCRdb kept only the in-frame ones, dropping some. The sample includes approximately 500,000 clones, about 83% of them seen just once. Treatment here: 19 received Ad26.COV2.S at low or high dose, single or two shots; roughly five received placebo; per-sample allocation not given. At day 63 after the first vaccine or placebo injection, samples were drawn. The source material was peripheral blood, sampled in a trial of Ad26.COV2.S vaccine versus placebo. The receptor was isolated from a person aged 18-60 years who received the Ad26.COV2.S COVID-19 vaccine or a placebo. The chain uses TRBV29-1 and TRBJ2-1; 7 bases match TRBD2. CDR3 in amino acids: CSVEPGGNEQFF. The CDR3 DNA reads TGCAGCGTTGAACCGGGGGGCAATGAGCAGTTCTTC.